These 6 T cell receptor beta chains share one sample of origin, sequenced in a study of metastatic and nonmetastatic thyroid tumors. TCRdb re-called clones via MiXCR from the PCR reads. The sample holds around 15,000 clones; 24% are singletons and the top ten take under 10%. All patients were treatment-naive before thyroid surgery. The sequencing input was tumor tissue. The receptors were sampled from a female donor with papillary thyroid cancer or a benign thyroid nodule (not recorded which). Some clones in this sample may be carry-over from other donors' samples.

Relative to its sample, this clone is medium-sized. J is TRBJ1-3 and V is TRBV9, with D maybe TRBD1 (5 bases). Trimming stripped 2 bases from V and 0 bases from J, with 15 bases between. The CDR3 is 17 amino acids. The germline CDR1 and CDR2 sequences are SGDLS and YYNGEE. The CDR3 nucleotides read TGTGCCAGCAGCGTTGACACGGGGCCCCTCTCTGGAAACACCATATATTTT. Protein sequence: CASSVDTGPLSGNTIYF.

This clone was observed at least ten times. The chain uses TRBV4-3 and TRBJ2-7, with 8 positions matching TRBD2. J gave up 2 bases and V 0 bases, and 6 bases lay outside the gene matches. Germline CDR1 is LGHNA and CDR2 is YSLEER. The CDR3 runs 16 residues. CDR3 protein: CASSQDLGTSPYEQYF. The DNA of the CDR3 is TGCGCCAGCAGCCAAGACTTAGGGACTAGTCCCTACGAGCAGTACTTC.

By share of the sample, this clone is medium-sized. CDR3 sequence: CASSLSPLAGGPAAGELFF. CDR3 bases: TGTGCCAGCAGCTTAAGCCCACTAGCGGGAGGGCCAGCCGCCGGGGAGCTGTTTTTT. The J gene is TRBJ2-2, the V gene TRBV7-3, with 13 bases lining up with TRBD2. V shed 1 base and J 6 bases; nucleotides not matched to a gene: 11. The CDR3 is 19 residues long. CDR1 is SGHTA, CDR2 FQGTGA, per germline.

The sample holds many counts of this clone. The chain uses TRBV7-9 and TRBJ2-1; D is uncertain. Trimming left V 6 bases short and J 6 bases short, with 12 bases between. The CDR3 spans 13 residues. CDR1 and CDR2 from the germline V gene are SEHNR and FQNEAQ (reference sequence). CDR3: CASRDSQANEQFF. In nucleotides, the CDR3 is TGTGCCAGCAGAGATAGTCAGGCCAATGAGCAGTTCTTC.

This chain joins TRBV6-4 and TRBJ2-7; 7 bases align to TRBD2. The junction had 11 bases not matched to a gene; V was cut back by 10 bases and J by 2 bases. The CDR3 contains 14 residues. Germline lookup yields CDR1 MRHNA and CDR2 SNTAGT. CDR3 bases: TGTGCCATCAAATCAACTAGCGACACCTACGAGCAGTACTTC. Translation gives CAIKSTSDTYEQYF.

The genes are TRBV5-1 and TRBJ2-1; 12 nucleotides line up with TRBD2. The CDR3 covers 15 residues. J was trimmed by 8 bases and V by 3 bases; bases with no gene match: 6. Germline lookup yields CDR1 SGHRS and CDR2 YFSETQ. DNA for the CDR3: TGCGCCAGCAGCTGGGCTAGCGGGGGGGCCTATGAGCAGTTCTTC. Translated, it gives CASSWASGGAYEQFF.